Below are 2 T cell receptor beta chains sequenced from a single sample in a study of metastatic and nonmetastatic thyroid tumors. Patients had received no treatment of any kind before thyroid surgery. TCRdb re-analyzed the PCR reads through MiXCR. The sample includes around 7,100 clones, 30% to 35% of them seen just once. Input material: tumor tissue. Source of these receptors: a female donor with papillary thyroid cancer or a benign thyroid nodule (not recorded which). Some clones in this sample may be carry-over from other donors' samples.

This clone has more than one count but fewer than ten. The rearrangement uses TRBV7-9 and TRBJ2-1; D is undetermined. V was clipped by 4 bases and J by 10 bases, with 17 bases between them. CDR1 is SEHNR and CDR2 is FQNEAQ in the germline V gene (reference sequence). This CDR3 spans 14 amino acids. CDR3 nucleotide sequence: TGTGCCAGCAGCTCCCTGGACCCTGGTAGCGAGCAGTTCTTC. As protein: CASSSLDPGSEQFF.

The table lists this clone with many counts. The rearrangement links TRBV20-1 to TRBJ2-7; D is possibly TRBD1 (6 bases). Germline CDR1 and CDR2: DFQATT and SNEGSKA (reference sequence). The CDR3 has 12 residues. Trimming pared 5 bases from V and 1 base from J, leaving 9 bases between. The CDR3 DNA is TGCAGTGCTTCCGGACAGTCCTACGAGCAGTACTTC. It yields the protein CSASGQSYEQYF.